Listed below are T cell receptor beta chains from one sample, sequenced in a study of blood T cell repertoires in COVID-19. Some clones are missing from TCRdb's copy, which holds only in-frame ones; the method was immunoSEQ multiplex PCR. The table has tens of thousands of clones, approximately 70% seen once; the top ten hold roughly 61%. The sample was peripheral blood. These receptors were taken from a man at least 80 years old with acute or convalescent COVID-19. Each CDR3 is given with its conserved first and last residue. The order of the fields is J gene, V gene, D gene, clone size, CDR3 protein, CDR3 DNA. The D gene is left open where the match is weak. The size field is filled for only some rows; it gives once, few, many or a size class.

>TRBJ1-1|TRBV7-2|-|-
CASSSPRGLNTEAFF
TGTGCCAGCAGTTCACCTCGGGGGTTGAACACTGAAGCTTTCTTT
>TRBJ2-5|TRBV14|TRBD1|-
CASSQFRGRQGQETQYF
TGTGCCAGCAGCCAATTCAGGGGGAGACAGGGGCAAGAGACCCAGTACTTC
>TRBJ1-6|TRBV15|-|-
CATSRGEGTSPLHF
TGTGCCACCAGCAGAGGGGAGGGGACTTCACCCCTCCACTTT
>TRBJ2-3|TRBV7-3|TRBD2|-
CASSSQAGLSTDTQYF
TGTGCCAGCAGCTCTCAAGCGGGACTTAGCACAGATACGCAGTATTTT
>TRBJ2-3|TRBV28|-|-
CASRQLGGRIF
TGTGCCAGCAGACAACTAGGAGGGAGGATCTTT
>TRBJ1-2|TRBV7-8|-|-
CASSYSAGNYGYTF
TGTGCCAGCAGCTACTCGGCGGGTAACTATGGCTACACCTTC
>TRBJ1-2|TRBV27|-|-
CASSLGGLYGYTF
TGTGCCAGCAGTTTAGGGGGACTCTATGGCTACACCTTC
>TRBJ1-2|TRBV28|-|-
CASSYDFRGGRALGYTF
TGTGCCAGCAGCTACGACTTCCGGGGGGGTAGGGCCTTGGGCTACACCTTC
>TRBJ2-1|TRBV7-2|TRBD2|-
CASSIQLAGSNEQFF
TGTGCCAGCAGCATTCAGCTAGCGGGTAGTAATGAGCAGTTCTTC
>TRBJ2-1|TRBV11-2|TRBD2|once
CASSYRLAGANEQFF
TGTGCCAGCAGCTATAGACTAGCGGGAGCCAATGAGCAGTTCTTC
>TRBJ2-1|TRBV11-2|TRBD2|few
CASSFGRGLAGSKEFF
TGTGCCAGCAGCTTCGGGAGGGGACTAGCGGGATCCAAGGAGTTCTTC
>TRBJ2-5|TRBV7-2|-|-
CASSPQGGLETQYF
TGTGCCAGCAGCCCACAGGGTGGGTTGGAGACCCAGTACTTC
>TRBJ1-2|TRBV4-3|-|once
CASSQGAGRNYGYTF
TGCGCCAGCAGCCAAGGCGCGGGACGGAACTATGGCTACACCTTC
>TRBJ1-2|TRBV10-2|-|-
CASSENRPGDYGYTF
TGCGCCAGCAGTGAGAATCGTCCGGGAGACTATGGCTACACCTTC
>TRBJ1-2|TRBV6-1|-|-
CASSSGAGGYGYTF
TGTGCCAGCAGTTCCGGTGCGGGGGGGTATGGCTACACCTTC
>TRBJ1-5|TRBV2|-|-
CASRSTGVGQPQHF
TGTGCCAGCAGGTCCACGGGGGTGGGTCAGCCCCAGCATTTT
>TRBJ2-7|TRBV7-9|TRBD2|-
CASSGRGRVYF
TGTGCCAGCAGCGGGAGGGGTAGGGTGTACTTC
>TRBJ1-6|TRBV28|TRBD1|few
CASSLQGEWRPPLHF
TGTGCCAGCAGTCTTCAGGGGGAGTGGCGGCCACCCCTCCACTTT
>TRBJ1-4|TRBV15|TRBD1|-
CATSVPGQGEKLFF
TGTGCCACCAGCGTTCCGGGACAGGGAGAAAAACTGTTTTTT
>TRBJ2-3|TRBV10-3|TRBD1|-
CAINQGTGGKDTQYF
TGTGCCATCAATCAAGGGACAGGAGGGAAAGATACGCAGTATTTT
>TRBJ1-5|TRBV5-5|-|-
CASSLAVAQPQHF
TGTGCCAGCAGCCTAGCAGTAGCCCAGCCCCAGCATTTT
>TRBJ1-1|TRBV19|-|once
CASSPDRDTKFLF
TGTGCCAGTAGCCCCGACCGGGACACAAAATTTCTCTTT
>TRBJ1-1|TRBV7-9|-|few
CASSPLGVQRSNTEAFF
TGTGCCAGCAGCCCCTTAGGAGTTCAACGATCGAACACTGAAGCTTTCTTT
>TRBJ1-3|TRBV28|TRBD1|-
CASSLGQGINTIYF
TGTGCCAGCAGTTTGGGACAGGGGATTAACACCATATATTTT
>TRBJ2-7|TRBV14|-|-
CASSQDGRGSYEQYF
TGTGCCAGCAGCCAAGATGGACGGGGTTCCTACGAGCAGTACTTC
>TRBJ2-1|TRBV27|-|once
CASSPRGGNNEQFF
TGTGCCAGCAGTCCAAGGGGTGGGAACAATGAGCAGTTCTTC
>TRBJ2-3|TRBV15|-|-
CATSRVGGADTQYF
TGTGCCACCAGCAGAGTGGGGGGGGCTGATACGCAGTATTTT
>TRBJ2-1|TRBV12-3/TRBV12-4|-|few
CASSPWTVGEKFF
TGTGCCAGCAGTCCGTGGACAGTCGGTGAAAAGTTCTTC
>TRBJ2-1|TRBV5-1|TRBD1|once
CASSSTGTVFNEQFF
TGCGCCAGCAGCTCAACCGGGACAGTATTTAACGAGCAGTTCTTC
>TRBJ1-6|TRBV27|-|-
CASSLRAGMNSPLHF
TGTGCCAGCAGTTTAAGGGCAGGGATGAATTCACCCCTCCACTTT
>TRBJ2-1|TRBV11-3|-|-
CASSQGGSYNEQFF
TGTGCCAGCAGCCAGGGGGGCTCCTACAATGAGCAGTTCTTC
>TRBJ1-3|TRBV19|TRBD1|many
CASSIWDSSGNTIYF
TGTGCCAGTAGTATATGGGACAGCTCTGGAAACACCATATATTTT
>TRBJ1-2|TRBV28|TRBD1|once
CASGTGNYGYTF
TGTGCCAGCGGGACAGGGAACTATGGCTACACCTTC
>TRBJ1-1|TRBV20-1|-|-
CSASQGRNTEAFF
TGCAGTGCTAGTCAGGGGCGGAACACTGAAGCTTTTTTT
>TRBJ2-1|TRBV3-1/TRBV3-2|TRBD1|-
CASSQVASGQGSNEQFF
TGTGCCAGCAGCCAAGTTGCCTCCGGACAGGGTTCAAATGAGCAGTTCTTC
>TRBJ2-1|TRBV9|TRBD2|-
CASSVGPSGKDEQFF
TGTGCCAGCAGCGTAGGGCCTAGCGGGAAGGATGAGCAGTTCTTC
>TRBJ2-1|TRBV4-2|-|-
CASSQTQGSPNEQFF
TGTGCCAGCAGCCAAACTCAGGGGTCACCCAATGAGCAGTTCTTC
>TRBJ2-1|TRBV2|TRBD2|-
CASRPTSVSYNEQFF
TGTGCCAGCAGACCCACTAGCGTCTCCTACAATGAGCAGTTCTTC
>TRBJ1-5|TRBV24-1|-|-
CATSGQGFNQPQHF
TGTGCCACCAGTGGTCAGGGATTTAATCAGCCCCAGCATTTT
>TRBJ2-1|TRBV7-2|TRBD2|-
CASSNERLAGNEQFF
TGTGCCAGCAGCAATGAGCGACTAGCGGGCAATGAGCAGTTCTTC
>TRBJ1-5|TRBV18|-|-
CASSRGGGNQPQHF
TGTGCCAGCTCACGTGGCGGTGGGAATCAGCCCCAGCATTTT
>TRBJ1-5|TRBV19|-|many
CASSILRGDSNQPQHF
TGTGCCAGTAGTATACTGCGGGGGGATAGCAATCAGCCCCAGCATTTT
>TRBJ1-1|TRBV2|-|-
CASRARGDSGSEAFF
TGTGCCAGCAGAGCTCGCGGGGACTCGGGGTCTGAAGCTTTCTTT
>TRBJ2-1|TRBV4-2|TRBD2|-
CASSRALAGGMWNEQFF
TGTGCCAGCAGCCGAGCGCTAGCGGGAGGAATGTGGAATGAGCAGTTCTTC
>TRBJ2-5|TRBV7-9|TRBD2|-
CASSPGTSGRRYQETQYF
TGTGCCAGCAGCCCAGGGACTAGCGGGAGGCGGTACCAAGAGACCCAGTACTTC
>TRBJ2-3|TRBV28|-|-
CASSLGRWIIADTQYF
TGTGCCAGCAGTTTAGGGAGATGGATCATTGCGGATACGCAGTATTTT
>TRBJ1-1|TRBV19|-|once
CASSTKGSWTEAFF
TGTGCCAGTAGTACTAAAGGGAGCTGGACTGAAGCTTTCTTT
>TRBJ2-1|TRBV28|-|-
CASTQGAYNEQFF
TGTGCCAGCACCCAAGGGGCCTACAATGAGCAGTTCTTC
>TRBJ2-2|TRBV28|TRBD2|-
CASTSGTSLTGELFF
TGTGCCAGCACCTCCGGGACTAGCCTCACCGGGGAGCTGTTTTTT
>TRBJ2-2|TRBV18|-|-
CASSRGQYSTGELFF
TGTGCCAGCTCACGAGGACAGTATAGCACCGGGGAGCTGTTTTTT
>TRBJ2-1|TRBV9|TRBD2|-
CASTIFASGSGEQFF
TGTGCCAGCACCATTTTTGCTAGCGGGAGTGGTGAGCAGTTCTTC